These T cell receptor beta chains were read from a single sample in a study of naive and memory T cell subsets. Each CDR3 protein is one row after TCRdb ran MiXCR on the 5' RACE reads. The sample includes tens of thousands of distinct CDR3 sequences, 7% to 8.5% of them seen just once. The receptors were sampled from a male donor in good health. The CDR3 runs from the conserved cysteine through the conserved F or W. D genes are given only for firm matches. Part of the rows lack a size; the others show once, few, many or a class for expanded clones.

size: NA
D: NA
V: TRBV5-1
J: TRBJ2-6
DNA: TGCGCCAGCAGCATCCAAACAGGGAACTCTGGGGCCAACGTCCTGACTTTC
CDR3: CASSIQTGNSGANVLTF

size: many
D: TRBD2
V: TRBV7-2
J: TRBJ2-4
DNA: TGTGCCAGCAGCTTATTCCCTAGCGGGAATGGAAACATTCAGTACTTC
CDR3: CASSLFPSGNGNIQYF

size: many
D: NA
V: TRBV29-1
J: TRBJ2-2
DNA: TGCAGCGTCACCAGCCGGGACACGAACACCGGGGAGCTGTTTTTT
CDR3: CSVTSRDTNTGELFF

size: few
D: TRBD2
V: TRBV2
J: TRBJ2-3
DNA: TGTGCCAGCACCGAGCGGGAGGGCCTCCATACGCAGTATTTT
CDR3: CASTEREGLHTQYF

size: few
D: NA
V: TRBV7-9
J: TRBJ1-6
DNA: TGTGCCAGCAGCTTAATCAATTCACCCCTCCACTTT
CDR3: CASSLINSPLHF

size: many
D: TRBD2
V: TRBV20-1
J: TRBJ2-7
DNA: TGCAGTGCTAGCGCTAGCGGAAGAGTCTCCTACGAGCAGTACTTC
CDR3: CSASASGRVSYEQYF

size: NA
D: NA
V: TRBV27
J: TRBJ2-7
DNA: TGTGCCAGCAGTTTCGGGACCGCGGTCTACGAGCAGTACTTC
CDR3: CASSFGTAVYEQYF

size: NA
D: TRBD1
V: TRBV6-5
J: TRBJ2-1
DNA: TGTGCCAGCAGTATCACAGGGGCTTCCTACAATAAGCAGTTCTTC
CDR3: CASSITGASYNKQFF

size: NA
D: TRBD2
V: TRBV5-4
J: TRBJ2-1
DNA: TGTGCCAGCAGCTTGGGGGAGCGGGAGGGGTACTACAATGAGCAGTTCTTC
CDR3: CASSLGEREGYYNEQFF

size: many
D: NA
V: TRBV7-2
J: TRBJ2-3
DNA: TGTGCCAGCAGCCCCACGGGGGATACGCAGTATTTT
CDR3: CASSPTGDTQYF

size: NA
D: TRBD1
V: TRBV30
J: TRBJ1-5
DNA: TGTGCCTGGGCCGCGGGACAGGGGGCGCTGAGCAATCAGCCCCAGCATTTT
CDR3: CAWAAGQGALSNQPQHF

size: many
D: TRBD1
V: TRBV29-1
J: TRBJ1-4
DNA: TGCAGCGCTTTTCAGGGGGACGAACTGTTTTTT
CDR3: CSAFQGDELFF

size: NA
D: NA
V: TRBV10-1
J: TRBJ2-5
DNA: TGCGCCAGCAGTGAGTCTCTGCAGAGCGGGCAAGAGACCCAGTACTTC
CDR3: CASSESLQSGQETQYF

size: NA
D: TRBD1
V: TRBV5-1
J: TRBJ1-1
DNA: TGCGCCAGCAGCCAGATAACAGGGGCCGGGAACACTGAAGCTTTCTTT
CDR3: CASSQITGAGNTEAFF

size: few
D: TRBD1
V: TRBV6-6
J: TRBJ2-7
DNA: TGTGCCAGCAGTTACTCTCAGGGGGCCCTCCCCTACGAGCAGTACTTC
CDR3: CASSYSQGALPYEQYF

size: NA
D: NA
V: TRBV10-3
J: TRBJ2-7
DNA: TGTGCCATCAGTGAGTCGGGGGCCTACGAGCAGTACTTC
CDR3: CAISESGAYEQYF

size: NA
D: TRBD2
V: TRBV24-1
J: TRBJ2-5
DNA: TGTGCCACCAGTGAGATAGCGGGAGAAGAAGAGACCCAGTACTTC
CDR3: CATSEIAGEEETQYF

size: NA
D: NA
V: TRBV18
J: TRBJ1-1
DNA: TGTGCCAGCTCCCATTCTGAGACAGGGAACACTGAAGCTTTCTTT
CDR3: CASSHSETGNTEAFF

size: many
D: TRBD1
V: TRBV5-1
J: TRBJ2-3
DNA: TGCGCCAGCAGGAGGGGACAGGGGGCGGTAGATACGCAGTATTTT
CDR3: CASRRGQGAVDTQYF

size: NA
D: NA
V: TRBV5-1
J: TRBJ2-7
DNA: TGCGCCAGCAGCATTGACAGCTACGAGCAGTACTTC
CDR3: CASSIDSYEQYF

size: few
D: NA
V: TRBV5-1
J: TRBJ2-1
DNA: TGCGCCAGCAGCTTGGGGCGGAATGAGCAGTTCTTC
CDR3: CASSLGRNEQFF

size: many
D: TRBD1
V: TRBV30
J: TRBJ2-5
DNA: TGTGCCTGGAGCCGGGACAGTACCCAAGAGACCCAGTACTTC
CDR3: CAWSRDSTQETQYF

size: NA
D: TRBD2
V: TRBV5-1
J: TRBJ2-2
DNA: TGCGCCAGCAGCTTGATCGGCGGGGGGGCCGTTGTCACCGGGGAGCTGTTTTTT
CDR3: CASSLIGGGAVVTGELFF